What follows is one T cell receptor (beta chain) and its context. These data belong to a study of T cell responses to AZD1222 COVID-19 vaccine. Germline V CDR1 and CDR2: SEHNR, FQNEAQ (reference sequence). CDR3 length: 15 residues. Trimming removed 2 bases from V and 6 bases from J, with 11 bases in between. Libraries were prepared by immunoSEQ multiplex PCR; TCRdb keeps only in-frame clonotypes and omits some of them. The sample yields over 75,000 clones, roughly 89% seen once. The specimen comprised peripheral blood, sampled 28 days after the second AZD1222 dose. This receptor was identified in an adult who received the AZD1222 COVID-19 vaccine. The J gene is TRBJ1-6, the V gene TRBV7-9, with TRBD1 as a possible D gene (5 bases). The CDR3 protein is CASSLKQDANSPLHF. CDR3 in DNA: TGTGCCAGCAGCTTAAAACAGGACGCTAATTCACCCCTCCACTTT.